This T cell receptor (beta chain) came from a study of blood T cell repertoires in COVID-19. The CDR3 is 14 residues long. The germline V and J ends were trimmed by 1 base and 3 bases, with 10 bases remaining between them. Germline values: CDR1 SGHRS, CDR2 YFSETQ. Produced via immunoSEQ multiplex PCR; TCRdb's table is partial and in-frame only. This sample carries around 280,000 clones, approximately 86% of them seen once, and the ten largest clones take 2% to 2.5%. The chain is built from TRBV5-1 and TRBJ1-2; a weak D match, TRBD1 (5 bases). The source is a woman in her 30s who had recovered from COVID-19. Source material: peripheral blood. Here the CDR3 reads CASSLQGTDYGYTF. DNA of the CDR3: TGCGCCAGCAGCTTGCAGGGCACGGACTATGGCTACACCTTC.